The 9 T cell receptor beta chains presented below share a single source sample, sequenced in a study of shared clonotypes between healthy human individuals (TCRdb year 2020). Receptor libraries were prepared by the immunoSEQ multiplex PCR assay. Here the immuneACCESS table is served through TCRdb, limited to in-frame sequences with V and J called. Missing clones are a known gap in these copies; in checked studies unresolved V genes cover under half, and the rest lacks a known reason. The sample records roughly 600,000 clones, roughly 98% of which are singletons. The ten largest clones add up to 0.25% to 0.35% of the sample. CD8 naive samples consisted of CD45RO-negative cells that were positively selected for CCR7, yielding a CD45RA+CCR7+ population without TemRA cells. The sequenced material came from naive CD8+ T cells sorted from blood. Sample cell subset or site, as interpreted from the label and publication: CD45RA+CCR7+. The source of these receptors is a man aged 25-45 years in good health.

This chain links TRBV30 with TRBJ2-6, with TRBD1 matching over 10 bases. Germline CDR1 reads GTSNPN; CDR2 reads SVGIG (reference sequence). The CDR3 sequence is 20 residues long. V lost 0 bases, J lost 0 bases, and 11 bases stayed unmatched. CDR3 in amino acids: CAWSVAAGTGDFSGANVLTF. The CDR3 nucleotides read TGTGCCTGGAGTGTTGCCGCCGGGACAGGGGATTTCTCTGGGGCCAACGTCCTGACTTTC.

The CDR3 bases are TGCGCCAGCAGCCAAGATAGTTTGGCTAGCGGGTTCGGTGAGCAGTTCTTC. As protein: CASSQDSLASGFGEQFF. The rearrangement uses TRBV4-3 and TRBJ2-1; 8 nucleotides line up with TRBD2. Per germline, CDR1 LGHNA and CDR2 YSLEER. V was clipped by 0 bases and J by 9 bases; unmatched bases: 13. The CDR3 consists of 17 residues.

The chain couples TRBV27 to TRBJ1-2; tentatively, D is TRBD1 (5 bases). CDR1 is MNHEY, CDR2 SMNVEV, per germline (reference sequence). V lost 4 bases to trimming and J lost 5 bases, with 11 bases between them. The CDR3 runs to 13 residues. DNA for the CDR3: TGTGCCAGCAGTTGGACATCGGATTATGGCTACACCTTC. Residues: CASSWTSDYGYTF.

V is TRBV4-1 and J is TRBJ2-1; 11 bases are a match to TRBD2. With 2 bases clipped from V and 8 bases from J, the junction kept 5 bases outside the gene matches. Germline V gene sequence: CDR1 MGHRA, CDR2 YSYEKL. The CDR3 is 15 amino acids. CDR3 in amino acids: CASSQTSGSGHEQFF. CDR3 sequence (DNA): TGCGCCAGCAGCCAAACTAGCGGGAGTGGCCATGAGCAGTTCTTC.

CDR3 coding DNA: TGTGCCAGCAGCGTAGTGGTAGCGGGAGATTTTACTGACATTGGTGAGCAGTTCTTC. This translates into CASSVVVAGDFTDIGEQFF. The chain links TRBV9 to TRBJ2-1, with 9 bases matching TRBD2. CDR1 SGDLS and CDR2 YYNGEE come from the germline V gene. The V and J ends lost 0 bases and 9 bases, in that order; junction bases with no gene match: 19. CDR3 size: 19 residues.

This chain connects TRBV28 to TRBJ2-3, with 10 bases that match TRBD2. The germline CDR1 and CDR2 sequences are MDHEN and SYDVKM. This CDR3 region has 13 residues. Trimming took 8 bases from V and 8 from J; bases not matched to a gene: 7. The CDR3 DNA reads TGTGCCAGCCTAGCGGGAGTCTCTTCTACGCAGTATTTT. This translates into CASLAGVSSTQYF.

Concerning this clone: Other DNA sequences of this sample code for an identical CDR3. This chain links TRBV11-2 with TRBJ2-7; D ambiguous. This CDR3 is 13 amino acids long. V was clipped by 0 bases and J by 1 base, with 4 bases between them. CDR1 is SGHAT and CDR2 is FQNNGV in the germline V gene. The CDR3 nucleotides are TGTGCCAGCAGCTTAGAACTTTCCTACGAGCAGTACTTC. Translating it yields CASSLELSYEQYF.

This sequence joins TRBV7-9 and TRBJ2-7; D not resolved. The V gene lost 3 bases and the J gene lost 3 bases, with 15 bases spanning the gap. CDR1 and CDR2 from the germline V gene are SEHNR and FQNEAQ (reference sequence). This CDR3 spans 15 amino acids. CDR3 sequence: CASSFRAGMNYEQYF. Here the CDR3 DNA reads TGTGCCAGCAGCTTCAGAGCTGGGATGAACTACGAGCAGTACTTC.

This chain uses TRBV7-2 with TRBJ2-3; TRBD2 matches at 11 bases. The junction had 8 bases not matched to a gene; V was cut back by 5 bases and J by 4 bases. Germline CDR1 is SGHTA and CDR2 is FQGNSA. CDR3 length: 16 amino acids. In DNA, the CDR3 is TGTGCCAGCAGCCCCCTTAGCGGGAGGGCCGCAGATACGCAGTATTTT. This codes for CASSPLSGRAADTQYF.